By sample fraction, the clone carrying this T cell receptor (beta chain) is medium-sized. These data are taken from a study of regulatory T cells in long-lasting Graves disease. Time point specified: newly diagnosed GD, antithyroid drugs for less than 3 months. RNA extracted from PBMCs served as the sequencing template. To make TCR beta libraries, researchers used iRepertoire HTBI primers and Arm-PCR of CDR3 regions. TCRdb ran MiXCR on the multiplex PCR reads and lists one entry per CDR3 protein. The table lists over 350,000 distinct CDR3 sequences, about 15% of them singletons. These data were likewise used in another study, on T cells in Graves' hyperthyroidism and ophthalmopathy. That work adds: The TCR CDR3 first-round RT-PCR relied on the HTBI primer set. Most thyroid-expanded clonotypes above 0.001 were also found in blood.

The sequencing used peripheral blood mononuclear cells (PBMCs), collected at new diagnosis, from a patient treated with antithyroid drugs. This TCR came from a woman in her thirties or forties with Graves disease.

CDR3: CASGNRGGYTF. The CDR3 region has the DNA TGTGCCAGCGGAAACAGGGGAGGCTACACCTTC. This sequence joins TRBV2 and TRBJ1-2; 7 nucleotides line up with TRBD1. Germline V gene lookup returns CDR1 SNHLY and CDR2 FYNNEI. The CDR3 has 11 amino acids. Germline trimming cut 8 bases from V and 8 bases from J; bases unmatched to any gene: 5.